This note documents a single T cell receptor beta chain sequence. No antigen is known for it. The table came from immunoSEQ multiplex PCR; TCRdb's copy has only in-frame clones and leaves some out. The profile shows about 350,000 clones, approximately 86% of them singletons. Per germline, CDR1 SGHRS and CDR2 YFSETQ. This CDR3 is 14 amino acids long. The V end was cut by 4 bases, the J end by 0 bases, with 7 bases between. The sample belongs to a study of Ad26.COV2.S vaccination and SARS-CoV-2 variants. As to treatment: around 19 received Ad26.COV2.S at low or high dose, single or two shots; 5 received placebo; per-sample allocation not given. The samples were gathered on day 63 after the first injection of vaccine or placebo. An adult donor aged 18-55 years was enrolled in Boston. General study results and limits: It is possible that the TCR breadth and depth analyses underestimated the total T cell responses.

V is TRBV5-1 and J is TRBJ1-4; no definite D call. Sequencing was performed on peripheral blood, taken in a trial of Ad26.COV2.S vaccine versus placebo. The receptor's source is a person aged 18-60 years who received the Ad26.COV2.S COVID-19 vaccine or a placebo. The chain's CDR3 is CASSGQTTNEKLFF. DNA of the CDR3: TGCGCCAGCAGCGGGCAAACAACTAATGAAAAACTGTTTTTT.